Shown below are 12 T cell receptor beta chains from a single sample sequenced in a study of vaccination effects on CD4 cells after COVID-19. TCRdb's table, derived via immunoSEQ multiplex PCR, lists solely in-frame clones and lacks some. This table has approximately 29,000 clones, 74% appearing once. Their specific antigens are unknown. Isolation of CD4+ T cells took place after about ten days of culture. As their vaccination, participants received two doses of either BNT162b2 or mRNA-1273. The sequenced sample was CD4+ T cells from PBMCs cultured without peptide, obtained after COVID-19 vaccination. The receptors here all came from a human donor who received a COVID-19 vaccine.

The J gene is TRBJ1-2, the V gene TRBV7-9; 9 bases fit TRBD1. CDR1 SEHNR and CDR2 FQNEAQ come from the germline V gene (reference sequence). This CDR3 is built from 14 residues. Unmatched junction bases numbered 6, after V lost 6 bases and J lost 4 bases. CDR3 region: CASRRTGDVYGYTF. CDR3 in DNA: TGTGCCAGCAGACGGACAGGGGACGTCTATGGCTACACCTTC.

The chain links TRBV25-1 to TRBJ2-1; D might be TRBD2 (6 bases). Trimming shortened V by 5 bases and J by 4 bases, and 15 bases separated the two germline ends. The CDR3 consists of 15 residues. The germline V gene encodes CDR1 MGHDK and CDR2 SYGVNS. CDR3 loop: CASSQTGTLYNEQFF. Written as DNA, the CDR3 is TGTGCCAGCAGTCAGACCGGGACTTTATACAATGAGCAGTTCTTC.

This clone was recorded a few times. CDR3 residues: CASSLEGGLSGNTIYF. CDR3 coding DNA: TGCGCCAGCAGCTTGGAAGGGGGGTTGTCTGGAAACACCATATATTTT. The rearrangement uses TRBV5-1 and TRBJ1-3; the D gene is possibly TRBD1 (6 bases). The germline gives CDR1 SGHRS, CDR2 YFSETQ. This CDR3 comprises 16 residues. Trimming removed 0 bases at V and 1 base at J, with 11 bases between.

The J gene is TRBJ1-3, the V gene TRBV5-6; 7 bases are shared with TRBD1. This CDR3 contains 18 residues. Trimming cost V 3 bases and J 1 base; bases outside gene matches: 13. Germline lookup yields CDR1 SGHDT and CDR2 YYEEEE. CDR3 sequence reads: CASSSTIDRVGSGNTIYF. CDR3 in DNA: TGTGCCAGCAGCTCGACCATTGACAGGGTTGGATCTGGAAACACCATATATTTT.

This clone was observed a handful of times. The V and J genes are TRBV10-3 and TRBJ2-2; D is unclear. V lost 4 bases, J lost 2 bases, and 2 bases lay in between. This CDR3 contains 12 residues. CDR1 is ENHRY, CDR2 SYGVKD, per germline. The CDR3 region has the DNA TGTGCCATCAGTGCTAACACCGGGGAGCTGTTTTTT. Protein product: CAISANTGELFF.

The chain carries TRBV12-3 or TRBV12-4 and TRBJ1-2, with 9 bases identical to TRBD1. CDR3 length: 13 amino acids. V was pared by 4 bases and J by 8 bases, with 5 bases of the junction left unmatched. Written as DNA, the CDR3 is TGTGCCAGCAGTTGGGGACAGGGATACGGCTACACCTTC. Amino acid sequence: CASSWGQGYGYTF.

The J gene is TRBJ1-2, the V gene TRBV5-1, with 7 bases matching TRBD1. Per germline, CDR1 SGHRS and CDR2 YFSETQ. With 0 bases clipped from V and 8 bases from J, the junction kept 10 bases outside the gene matches. The CDR3 is 15 residues long. The CDR3 spells CASSLESGGMGGYTF. CDR3 sequence (DNA): TGCGCCAGCAGCTTGGAATCAGGGGGGATGGGAGGCTACACCTTC.

This clone has only a few counts. V is TRBV6-1 and J is TRBJ1-2, with D maybe TRBD1 (6 bases). From germline, CDR1 is MNHNS and CDR2 SASEGT. The CDR3 is 13 residues long. Trimming removed 8 bases at V and 3 bases at J, with 13 bases between. This CDR3 reads CASDGGADYGYTF. The CDR3 DNA reads as TGTGCCAGCGATGGGGGCGCGGACTATGGCTACACCTTC.

This sequence joins TRBV10-3 and TRBJ1-5; D unresolved. The V gene lost 4 bases and the J gene lost 3 bases, with 7 bases spanning the gap. Germline CDR1 reads ENHRY; CDR2 reads SYGVKD. The CDR3 sequence is 13 residues long. CDR3 nucleotides: TGTGCCATCAGTGTGGGCCCCAATCAGCCCCAGCATTTT. Its translation: CAISVGPNQPQHF.

The chain is built from TRBV28 and TRBJ2-7; 9 bases agree with TRBD1. Germline values: CDR1 MDHEN, CDR2 SYDVKM. V trimming: 5 bases; J trimming: 5 bases; junction bases outside the gene matches: 10. The CDR3 extends over 15 amino acids. CDR3 protein: CASSRGQGRVDEQYF. The CDR3 DNA reads as TGTGCCAGCAGTCGAGGACAGGGGCGAGTCGACGAGCAGTACTTC.

As concerns this clone: Its ends do not fully match the called genes, so a read error is possible. The V call is TRBV23-1, the J call TRBJ1-6; a weak D match, TRBD1 (5 bases). TRBV23-1 is an open reading frame, and its role is uncertain. The length of the CDR3 is 10 residues. The CDR3 reads CASGGEGLGF. CDR3 DNA: TGCGCCAGCGGGGGGGAGGGGCTGGGGTTT.

The table lists this clone with a few counts. The chain carries TRBV12-3 or TRBV12-4 and TRBJ2-7; 7 nucleotides align to TRBD1. CDR3 size: 11 residues. V was pared by 6 bases and J by 6 bases, with 2 bases of the junction left unmatched. CDR3 loop: CASSTGAEQYF. CDR3 nucleotides: TGTGCCAGCAGCACAGGGGCCGAGCAGTACTTC.